One and the same sample provided the 10 T cell receptor beta chains below, sequenced in a study of HIV-infected patients and healthy controls. The repertoire came from unfractionated whole blood and reflected all unsorted peripheral T cells. cDNA was made from roughly 500 ng RNA using alpha and beta constant primers. Using multiplexing indices, alpha and beta chain libraries were generated apart by chain-specific third strand synthesis. TCRdb reanalysed the 5' RACE reads using MiXCR and keeps one entry per CDR3 protein. The top ten hold approximately 24% of the sample, which has approximately 5,700 distinct CDR3 sequences, under 30% seen once. Here the sequenced sample was blood, taken before antiretroviral therapy. These TCRs come from an adult with HIV infection.

J is TRBJ1-1 and V is TRBV4-3; D possibly corresponds to TRBD1 (5 bases). Trimming removed 7 bases at V and 2 bases at J, with 17 bases between. The germline V gene has CDR1 LGHNA and CDR2 YSLEER. The CDR3 runs 15 residues. CDR3 loop: CASILNSGDNTEAFF. CDR3 nucleotide sequence: TGCGCCAGCATCCTAAATTCGGGGGATAACACTGAAGCTTTCTTT.

This clonotype is labeled medium-sized. This chain joins TRBV6-2 or TRBV6-3 and TRBJ2-2, with TRBD2 as a possible D gene (5 bases). The germline V and J ends were trimmed by 0 bases and 8 bases, with 7 bases remaining between them. Germline assignment: CDR1 MNHEY and CDR2 SVGEGT. This CDR3 region has 13 residues. The CDR3 DNA reads as TGTGCCAGCAGTTACTCCGGGAAGGGGGAGCTGTTTTTT. It is translated as CASSYSGKGELFF.

This clonotype has only a few counts. This chain connects TRBV5-1 to TRBJ2-5, with D unresolved. This CDR3 has 14 amino acids. Trimming left V 4 bases short and J 1 base short, with 11 bases between. Germline CDR1 SGHRS, CDR2 YFSETQ. The CDR3 reads CASSRALGQETQYF. In DNA form, the CDR3 reads TGCGCCAGCAGCCGGGCCTTGGGCCAAGAGACCCAGTACTTC.

This clonotype is labeled as medium-sized. J is TRBJ2-5 and V is TRBV3-1, with 7 bases identical to TRBD1. Germline CDR1 and CDR2: LGHDT and YNNKEL (reference sequence). CDR3 length equals 16 residues. V lost 2 bases to trimming and J lost 4 bases; unmatched junction nucleotides: 10. CDR3 nucleotides: TGTGCCAGCAGCCAACCGAAGGGGGCGCACGGAGAGACCCAGTACTTC. Translating it yields CASSQPKGAHGETQYF.

A word on this clonotype: A junction boundary mismatches the germline segment, possibly from a read error. The chain employs TRBV5-1 and TRBJ1-5; 7 bases align to TRBD1. Germline CDR1 SGHRS, CDR2 YFSETQ. CDR3 length equals 15 residues. CDR3 sequence: CASRLGQHSNQPQHF. The DNA for the CDR3 is TGCGCCAGCAGATTGGGACAGCATAGCAATCAGCCCCAGCATTTT.

Within the sample, this clonotype is medium-sized. This chain joins TRBV5-1 and TRBJ1-6; D is possibly TRBD1 (5 bases). With 1 base removed from V and 8 bases from J, the gap between germline ends came to 16 bases. CDR3 length: 16 residues. Germline CDR1 is SGHRS and CDR2 is YFSETQ. In nucleotides, the CDR3 is TGCGCCAGCAGCTTGAATCCTGCAGGGCTGGATTCACCCCTCCACTTT. Translating gives CASSLNPAGLDSPLHF.

The rearrangement uses TRBV11-2 and TRBJ2-7, with 12 bases lining up with TRBD2. CDR3 length: 13 amino acids. Germline V gene data show CDR1 as SGHAT and CDR2 as FQNNGV. Trimming removed 6 bases from V and 4 bases from J; junction bases left unmatched: 1. The CDR3 DNA is TGTGCCAGCAGGGGGACTAGCGGGTACGAGCAGTACTTC. Protein: CASRGTSGYEQYF.

This clonotype was detected many times. The V call is TRBV12-3 or TRBV12-4, the J call TRBJ2-5; TRBD1 might be the D (5 bases). Deletions cut 7 bases from V and 9 bases from J, with 6 bases between. The CDR3 runs 9 residues. CDR3 amino acids: CASKGSQYF. The CDR3 DNA reads TGTGCCAGCAAGGGGTCCCAGTACTTC.

This clonotype appeared many times. The chain links TRBV12-3 or TRBV12-4 to TRBJ2-3; 7 bases map to TRBD2. The V and J ends lost 3 bases and 0 bases, in that order; junction bases with no gene match: 3. The CDR3 is made up of 15 amino acids. CDR3 nucleotides: TGTGCCAGCAGTTTGACTAGCAGTAGCACAGATACGCAGTATTTT. Translated, it gives CASSLTSSSTDTQYF.

This clonotype is deemed medium-sized. The V and J genes are TRBV20-1 and TRBJ2-1, with D perhaps matching TRBD1 or TRBD2 (5 bases each). V shed 3 bases and J shed 11 bases, with 11 bases lying between them. Germline loops: CDR1 DFQATT, CDR2 SNEGSKA (reference sequence). This CDR3 has 11 amino acids. The CDR3 region is CSASPRGKQFF. CDR3 sequence (DNA): TGCAGTGCTAGTCCACGGGGCAAGCAGTTCTTC.